The entry that follows covers one TCR beta chain sequence. These data belong to a study of blood T cell repertoires in COVID-19. The wider study: The United States, Italy and Spain supplied acute and convalescent COVID-19 samples.

This CDR3 region has 14 residues. CDR1 and CDR2 (germline): SNHLY, FYNNEI. V lost 6 bases and J lost 4; bases outside the gene matches: 3. In the authors' workflow: Amplification with reference gene primers provided the estimates of nucleated cell counts. The protocol was immunoSEQ multiplex PCR, while the TCRdb copy is restricted to in-frame clones and leaves out a portion. V and J calls and clone size are given by that table; D and trimming were obtained from the DNA. The table records fewer than 150,000 clones, 60% to 85% of them present only once. The sequenced material came from peripheral blood. This receptor was taken from a man aged 65 to 79 with acute or convalescent COVID-19. J is TRBJ2-7 and V is TRBV2; the match to TRBD2 covers 13 bases. The CDR3 here is CASRVTSGGYEQYF. The CDR3 DNA reads TGTGCCAGCAGAGTGACTAGCGGGGGGTACGAGCAGTACTTC.